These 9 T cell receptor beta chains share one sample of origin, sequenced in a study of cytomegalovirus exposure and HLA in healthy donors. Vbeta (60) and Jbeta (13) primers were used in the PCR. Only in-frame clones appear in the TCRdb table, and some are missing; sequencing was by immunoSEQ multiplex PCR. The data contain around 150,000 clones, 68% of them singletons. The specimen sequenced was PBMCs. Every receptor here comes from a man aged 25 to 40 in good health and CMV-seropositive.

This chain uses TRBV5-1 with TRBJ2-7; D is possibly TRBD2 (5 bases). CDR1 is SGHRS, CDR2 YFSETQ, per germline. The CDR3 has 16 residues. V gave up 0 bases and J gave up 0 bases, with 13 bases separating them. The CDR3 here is CASSLGLPESSYEQYF. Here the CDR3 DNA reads TGCGCCAGCAGCTTGGGACTACCCGAAAGCTCCTACGAGCAGTACTTC.

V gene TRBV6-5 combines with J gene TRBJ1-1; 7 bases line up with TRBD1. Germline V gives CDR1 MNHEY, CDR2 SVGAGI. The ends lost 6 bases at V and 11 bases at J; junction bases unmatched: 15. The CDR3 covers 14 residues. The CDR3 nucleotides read TGTGCCAGCAGCCTACAGGGGTCGATCCACCCGGCTTTCTTT. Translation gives CASSLQGSIHPAFF.

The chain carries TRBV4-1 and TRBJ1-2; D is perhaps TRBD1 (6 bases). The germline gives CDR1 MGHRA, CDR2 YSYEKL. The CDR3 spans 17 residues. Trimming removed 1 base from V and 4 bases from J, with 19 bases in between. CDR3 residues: CASSQGGRGGRFYGYTF. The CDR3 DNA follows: TGCGCCAGCAGCCAAGGGGGACGGGGGGGGCGATTCTATGGCTACACCTTC.

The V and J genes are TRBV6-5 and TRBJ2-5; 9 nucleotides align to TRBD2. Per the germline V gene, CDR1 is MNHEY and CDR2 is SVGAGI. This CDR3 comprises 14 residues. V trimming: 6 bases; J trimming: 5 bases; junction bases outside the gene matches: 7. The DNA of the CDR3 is TGTGCCAGCAGCCGAACCAGCGGGAGGGAGACCCAGTACTTC. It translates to CASSRTSGRETQYF.

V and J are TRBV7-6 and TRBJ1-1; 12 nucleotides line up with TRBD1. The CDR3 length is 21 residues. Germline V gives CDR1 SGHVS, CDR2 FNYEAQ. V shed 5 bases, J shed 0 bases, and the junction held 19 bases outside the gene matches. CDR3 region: CASSTDRMGQGADYMNTEAFF. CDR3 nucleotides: TGTGCCAGCAGCACAGATAGGATGGGACAGGGGGCTGACTACATGAACACTGAAGCTTTCTTT. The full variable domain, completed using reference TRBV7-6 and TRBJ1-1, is GAGVSQSPRYKVTKRGQDVALRCDPISGHVSLYWYRQALGQGPEFLTYFNYEAQQDKSGLPNDRFSAERPEGSISTLTIQRTEQRDSAMYRCASSTDRMGQGADYMNTEAFFGQGTRLTVV.

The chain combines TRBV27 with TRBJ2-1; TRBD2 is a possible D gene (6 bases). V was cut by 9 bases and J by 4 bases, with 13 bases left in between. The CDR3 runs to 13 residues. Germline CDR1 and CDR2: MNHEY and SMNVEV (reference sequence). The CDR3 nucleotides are TGTGCCAGTGCCGCGGGAAGTTACAATGAGCAGTTCTTC. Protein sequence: CASAAGSYNEQFF.

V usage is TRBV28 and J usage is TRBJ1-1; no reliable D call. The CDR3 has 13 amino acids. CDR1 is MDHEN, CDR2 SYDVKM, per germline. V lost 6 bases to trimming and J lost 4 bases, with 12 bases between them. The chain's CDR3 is CASSPPPGTEAFF. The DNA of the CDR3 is TGTGCCAGCAGCCCCCCCCCGGGCACTGAAGCTTTCTTT.

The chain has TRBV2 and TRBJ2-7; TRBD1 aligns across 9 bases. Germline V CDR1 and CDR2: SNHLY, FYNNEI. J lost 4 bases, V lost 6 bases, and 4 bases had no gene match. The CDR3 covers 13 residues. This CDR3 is CASRGQGVYEQYF. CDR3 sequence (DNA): TGTGCCAGCAGGGGACAGGGTGTATACGAGCAGTACTTC.

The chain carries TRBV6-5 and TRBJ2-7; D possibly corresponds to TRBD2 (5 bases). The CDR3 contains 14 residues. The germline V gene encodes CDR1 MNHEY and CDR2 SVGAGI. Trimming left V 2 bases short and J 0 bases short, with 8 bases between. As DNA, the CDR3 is TGTGCCAGCAGTTACCCGGGGAGCTCCTACGAGCAGTACTTC. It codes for CASSYPGSSYEQYF.